The sequence of this T cell receptor (beta chain) was determined in a study of cytotoxic CD8 clonotypes in ibrutinib-treated CLL. Study findings and constraints: Public clonotypes occurred uncommonly; on treatment, they contracted or remained stable. In sustained-remission versus progressing patients, sampling times differed. At baseline, clonality was higher than in age-matched healthy donors and correlated with CD8+ counts.

Some clones are missing from TCRdb's copy, which holds only in-frame ones; the method was immunoSEQ multiplex PCR. Of roughly 190,000 clones listed, 72% are singletons. V was trimmed by 6 bases and J by 2 bases, leaving 7 bases between them. CDR1 and CDR2 (germline): DFQATT, SNEGSKA (reference sequence). The CDR3 spans 11 residues. Concerning this clone: Its antigen is not identified.

Sequenced material: PBMCs, taken after 24 months of ibrutinib treatment. This sequence originates from a human donor with chronic lymphocytic leukemia. The V gene is TRBV20-1, the J gene TRBJ1-1; D is undetermined. For the CDR3, the DNA is TGCAGTGCCACCCCCAACACTGAAGCTTTCTTT. This codes for CSATPNTEAFF.